A selection of T cell receptor beta chains follows, all from one sample in a study of blood T cell repertoires in COVID-19. The repertoire was sequenced with immunoSEQ multiplex PCR; TCRdb's copy has only in-frame clones and lacks some. This table holds around 180,000 clones, approximately 83% found once. Sample: peripheral blood. Receptors were obtained from a man in his fifties or sixties with acute or convalescent COVID-19. The CDR3 runs from the conserved cysteine through the conserved F or W. A D gene is named only where the DNA matches it firmly. Size is stated for part of the rows, as once, few or many counts, or as a class when the clone is expanded.

V gene	D gene	clone size	J gene	CDR3 DNA	CDR3 protein
TRBV25-1	TRBD1	-	TRBJ2-5	TGTGCCAGCAGTGGACAGGGCGCGGCCCAGTACTTC	CASSGQGAAQYF
TRBV28	TRBD2	-	TRBJ2-2	TGTGCCAGCAGTTTATTAATTAGCGGGGACACCGGGGAGCTGTTTTTT	CASSLLISGDTGELFF
TRBV2	-	-	TRBJ1-5	TGTGCCAGCAGTGAATCAGGAGGGAATCAGCCCCAGCATTTT	CASSESGGNQPQHF
TRBV4-2	-	-	TRBJ2-3	TGTGCCAGCAGCCAACGCTCGGGTTGGCCAGATACGCAGTATTTT	CASSQRSGWPDTQYF
TRBV6-5	TRBD1	-	TRBJ1-2	TGTGCCAGCAGTTTGACGATGGGACAGGCCTCGGGGGGCTACACCTTC	CASSLTMGQASGGYTF
TRBV6-4	-	-	TRBJ1-1	TGTGCCAGCAGTGACTTGGAGGGACGGAGGAACACTGAAGCTTTCTTT	CASSDLEGRRNTEAFF
TRBV19	TRBD2	-	TRBJ2-7	TGTGCCAGTAGTATGGGTCTAGCGGAAACGGCCGAGCAGTACTTC	CASSMGLAETAEQYF
TRBV24-1	-	-	TRBJ2-3	TGTGCCACCGCCCCCTCAGGGAGCACAGATACGCAGTATTTT	CATAPSGSTDTQYF
TRBV29-1	-	-	TRBJ2-5	TGCAGCGAGTACGCGGGACAAGAGACCCAGTACTTC	CSEYAGQETQYF
TRBV27	TRBD2	-	TRBJ2-1	TGTGCCAGCAGTTTATTGGGGCGGGAGACCGAGCAGTTCTTC	CASSLLGRETEQFF
TRBV6-5	TRBD2	-	TRBJ2-5	TGTGCCAGCACACTAGCGGTCCAAGAGACCCAGTACTTC	CASTLAVQETQYF
TRBV9	TRBD2	-	TRBJ2-5	TGTGCCAGCAGCGTAGCGGGAGGTTTGGCAGAGACCCAGTACTTC	CASSVAGGLAETQYF
TRBV27	-	-	TRBJ1-1	TGTGCCAGCAGTTCTAAAGCGGGATGGGGGGCTTTTGCGAACACTGAAGCTTTCTTT	CASSSKAGWGAFANTEAFF
TRBV5-1	TRBD2	few	TRBJ2-7	TGCGCCAGCAGCTTGACGGGGGGTCCGGGTTACGAGCAGTACTTC	CASSLTGGPGYEQYF
TRBV7-2	-	-	TRBJ2-3	TGTGCCAGCAGCTCCCGCGGATTACGGGCGGGGAGGACAGATACGCAGTATTTT	CASSSRGLRAGRTDTQYF
TRBV27	-	-	TRBJ1-1	TGTGCCAGCAGTTTATACGGGCGGGACACTGAAGCTTTCTTT	CASSLYGRDTEAFF
TRBV28	-	-	TRBJ2-7	TGTGCCAGCAGCCCGCGGAGGGGCAGTATACTCTACGAGCAGTACTTC	CASSPRRGSILYEQYF
TRBV3-1/TRBV3-2	TRBD2	-	TRBJ2-7	TGTGCCAGCAGCCTAGCGGGAGCCTCCTACGAGCAGTACTTC	CASSLAGASYEQYF
TRBV28	-	-	TRBJ2-7	TGTGCCAGCAGTCAGTACGAGCAGTACTTC	CASSQYEQYF
TRBV27	TRBD2	-	TRBJ2-7	TGTGCCAGCAGTTTTGGGGCTAGCGGAGCCTACGAGCAGTACTTC	CASSFGASGAYEQYF
TRBV29-1	-	-	TRBJ1-1	TGCAGCGGCAGGGTGGGCTATTCTCCGAACACTGAAGCTTTCTTT	CSGRVGYSPNTEAFF
TRBV4-3	TRBD2	-	TRBJ2-5	TGCGCCAGCAGCGAAAGCACCGGGACGGGGGGAGAGACCCAGTACTTC	CASSESTGTGGETQYF
TRBV21-1	-	few	TRBJ2-2	TGTGCCAGCAGCAAAATTTTGGCTAGCGGTCGGAACACCGGGGAGCTGTTTTTT	CASSKILASGRNTGELFF
TRBV5-4	-	-	TRBJ2-5	TGTGCCAGCAGCTCTGACAGGCAAGGCGTTGGGGAGACCCAGTACTTC	CASSSDRQGVGETQYF
TRBV2	-	-	TRBJ2-3	TGTGCCAGCAGTGCCCAGGGGAAAATGGATACGCAGTATTTT	CASSAQGKMDTQYF
TRBV28	-	-	TRBJ1-5	TGTGCCAGCAGGGGTGGGGGGTATCAGCCCCAGCATTTT	CASRGGGYQPQHF
TRBV7-2	-	-	TRBJ2-5	TGTGCCAGCAGCTTAGTGGGGGCAACCGAGACCCAGTACTTC	CASSLVGATETQYF
TRBV4-2	-	-	TRBJ1-3	TGTGCCAGCAGCCAAGAATTGAAGGTGAGGGGAAACACCATATATTTT	CASSQELKVRGNTIYF
TRBV19	-	-	TRBJ1-1	TGTGCCAGTAGTATCGGGGGTGTTGGCGCTGAAGCTTTCTTT	CASSIGGVGAEAFF
TRBV7-2	-	once	TRBJ2-7	TGTGCCAGCAGTCAGGGCGGGGTTGCGGCTCAAGAGCAGTACTTC	CASSQGGVAAQEQYF
TRBV4-2	TRBD1	-	TRBJ1-6	TGTGCCAGCAGCCAAGAATCCCCTAGCAGGGGGGTTTCACCCCTCCACTTT	CASSQESPSRGVSPLHF
TRBV29-1	-	-	TRBJ2-7	TGCAGCGTCTTAAGGGGTCCAGGGGCCTCCTACGAGCAGTACTTC	CSVLRGPGASYEQYF
TRBV6-5	-	-	TRBJ1-3	TGTGCCAGCAGTAAACAAGGAGCCTCTGGAAACACCATATATTTT	CASSKQGASGNTIYF
TRBV9	-	-	TRBJ1-1	TGTGCCAGCAGCGTAGGGAGAAACACTGAAGCTTTCTTT	CASSVGRNTEAFF
TRBV19	TRBD2	-	TRBJ2-1	TGTGCCACAGAGGGACTAGGGGATGTGAATGAGCAGTTCTTC	CATEGLGDVNEQFF
TRBV11-2	-	-	TRBJ1-2	TGTGCCAGCAGCTTAATGTCAGGGCCCCACACCTTC	CASSLMSGPHTF
TRBV18	-	-	TRBJ1-2	TGTGCCAGCTCACCTTTGACAGGCAACTATGGCTACACCTTC	CASSPLTGNYGYTF
TRBV7-8	TRBD1	once	TRBJ1-6	TGTGCCAGCAGCTTAGCGACAGGGTATAATTCACCCCTCCACTTT	CASSLATGYNSPLHF
TRBV28	TRBD1	once	TRBJ1-2	TGTGCCAGCAGCCGACAGGGGATGAGCTATGGCTACACCTTC	CASSRQGMSYGYTF
TRBV3-1/TRBV3-2	TRBD1	-	TRBJ1-1	TGTGCCAGCAGCCAAGGAAGGGGGCGGAACACTGAAGCTTTCTTT	CASSQGRGRNTEAFF
TRBV16	-	-	TRBJ2-7	TGTGCCAGCAGCCCCCCCGAGACAGGTATCTACGAGCAGTACTTC	CASSPPETGIYEQYF